A selection of T cell receptor beta chains follows, all from one sample in a study of T cells in Graves' hyperthyroidism and ophthalmopathy. TCRdb recomputed calls from the multiplex PCR reads with MiXCR, one row per CDR3 protein. Of approximately 270,000 distinct CDR3 sequences listed, about 14% are singletons. What was sequenced was blood. These receptors were collected from a woman between 35 and 50 years old with Graves' hyperthyroidism that later progressed to Graves' ophthalmopathy. CDR3s include the opening cysteine and the closing phenylalanine or tryptophan. A D gene is named only where the DNA matches it firmly. The size field is filled for only some rows; it gives once, few, many or a size class.

d_call: .; clone_size: many; v_call: TRBV11-2; j_call: TRBJ2-1; cdr3_nt: TGTGCCAGCCGCGAGACTTTGATCCTCAATGAGCAGTTCTTC; cdr3_aa: CASRETLILNEQFF
d_call: TRBD2; clone_size: many; v_call: TRBV27; j_call: TRBJ2-7; cdr3_nt: TGTGCCAGCAGTCACGAACTAGCGCCAACCTACGAGCAGTACTTC; cdr3_aa: CASSHELAPTYEQYF
d_call: .; clone_size: many; v_call: TRBV7-9; j_call: TRBJ2-6; cdr3_nt: TGTGCCAGCAGTAGGGTGGCTGGGGCCAACGTCCTGACTTTC; cdr3_aa: CASSRVAGANVLTF
d_call: TRBD2; clone_size: .; v_call: TRBV28; j_call: TRBJ2-1; cdr3_nt: TGTGCCAGCAGCCAAGCCGCTAGCGGGAACAATGAGCAGTTCTTC; cdr3_aa: CASSQAASGNNEQFF
d_call: .; clone_size: many; v_call: TRBV24-1; j_call: TRBJ2-5; cdr3_nt: TGTGCCACCAGTGAAGTACTGGGGGAGACCCAGTACTTC; cdr3_aa: CATSEVLGETQYF
d_call: .; clone_size: many; v_call: TRBV20-1; j_call: TRBJ2-3; cdr3_nt: TGCAGTGCTAGAGATGTGAGACTAAACACAGATACGCAGTATTTT; cdr3_aa: CSARDVRLNTDTQYF
d_call: .; clone_size: many; v_call: TRBV6-2/TRBV6-3; j_call: TRBJ2-7; cdr3_nt: TGTGCCAGCAGTCGCCGGGACTCCGCCTCCTACGAGCAGTACTTC; cdr3_aa: CASSRRDSASYEQYF
d_call: .; clone_size: many; v_call: TRBV20-1; j_call: TRBJ1-5; cdr3_nt: TGCAGTGCTAGAACTACAGGGTATAGCAATCAGCCCCAGCATTTT; cdr3_aa: CSARTTGYSNQPQHF
d_call: .; clone_size: .; v_call: TRBV20-1; j_call: TRBJ1-4; cdr3_nt: TGCAGTGCTAGCGGCCCGGGGGCGCTTTATGAAAAACTGTTTTTT; cdr3_aa: CSASGPGALYEKLFF
d_call: TRBD1; clone_size: many; v_call: TRBV2; j_call: TRBJ1-3; cdr3_nt: TGTGCCAGTTCCAAGACAGGGAGTAAGGTCGGGGGAAACACCATATATTTT; cdr3_aa: CASSKTGSKVGGNTIYF
d_call: .; clone_size: few; v_call: TRBV6-1; j_call: TRBJ1-2; cdr3_nt: TGTGCCAGCAGTATCCAGTTCTCCTATGGCTACACCTTC; cdr3_aa: CASSIQFSYGYTF
d_call: TRBD1; clone_size: few; v_call: TRBV5-6; j_call: TRBJ2-5; cdr3_nt: TGTGCCAGCAGCCCCATAGATTTGGGACAGCAAGAGGCCCAGTACTTC; cdr3_aa: CASSPIDLGQQEAQYF
d_call: TRBD2; clone_size: many; v_call: TRBV19; j_call: TRBJ2-7; cdr3_nt: TGTGCCAGTAGTTCTAGGACTAGCGGGAGCGAGACCTACGAGCAGTACTTC; cdr3_aa: CASSSRTSGSETYEQYF
d_call: .; clone_size: few; v_call: TRBV7-9; j_call: TRBJ2-5; cdr3_nt: TGTGCCAGCGCCCCCTCATCGAAGGGTGAGACCCAGTACTTC; cdr3_aa: CASAPSSKGETQYF
d_call: TRBD2; clone_size: many; v_call: TRBV7-3; j_call: TRBJ2-1; cdr3_nt: TGTGCCAGCAGCTTTGGACTAGCGGGAGTCAATGAGCAGTTCTTC; cdr3_aa: CASSFGLAGVNEQFF
d_call: .; clone_size: many; v_call: TRBV5-1; j_call: TRBJ2-7; cdr3_nt: TGCGCCAGCACCCTCGCGGGGGCCTCCTACGAGCAGTACTTC; cdr3_aa: CASTLAGASYEQYF
d_call: TRBD1; clone_size: many; v_call: TRBV5-6; j_call: TRBJ1-1; cdr3_nt: TGTGCCAGCAGCTCACCAAACAGGGGGCGGACTGAAGCTTTCTTT; cdr3_aa: CASSSPNRGRTEAFF
d_call: .; clone_size: many; v_call: TRBV3-1; j_call: TRBJ2-1; cdr3_nt: TGTGCCAGCAGCCTAGGGTTGGATGAGCAGTTCTTC; cdr3_aa: CASSLGLDEQFF